Below, 19 T cell receptor beta chains from the same sample are listed, as sequenced in a study of cytomegalovirus exposure and HLA in healthy donors. PCR amplification relied on 60 Vbeta primers (plus 13 Jbeta primers). Sequencing used immunoSEQ multiplex PCR; TCRdb keeps in-frame clones, though not all of them. The repertoire has 100,000 to 120,000 clones, over 70% of them found once; the top ten carry roughly 9.2%. Source material: PBMCs. These receptor sequences come from a middle-aged woman in good health and CMV-seropositive.

This clone turned up a few times. This chain joins TRBV9 and TRBJ2-2; a weak D match, TRBD2 (6 bases). The CDR3 spans 16 residues. CDR1 and CDR2 from the germline V gene are SGDLS and YYNGEE. V lost 3 bases and J lost 5, with 17 bases in between. Written as DNA, the CDR3 is TGTGCCAGCAGCGCCCGACTACTTCGGGAGACCGGGGAGCTGTTTTTT. It encodes CASSARLLRETGELFF.

This sequence joins TRBV4-3 and TRBJ1-2; 7 positions agree with TRBD1. Germline assignment: CDR1 LGHNA and CDR2 YSLEER. The V gene end was trimmed by 4 bases and the J gene end by 7 bases; junction bases not matched to a gene: 6. The CDR3 is 13 residues long. CDR3 DNA: TGCGCCAGCAGCCCCCGACCAGGGGGTGGCTACACCTTC. It yields the protein CASSPRPGGGYTF.

The chain links TRBV11-1 to TRBJ2-5, with D uncertain. Germline assignment: CDR1 SGHAT and CDR2 FQDESV (reference sequence). The length of the CDR3 is 11 residues. The germline V and J ends were trimmed by 3 bases and 4 bases, with 3 bases remaining between them. The CDR3 coding sequence is TGTGCCAGCAGCTTCTTAGAGACCCAGTACTTC. This gives the protein CASSFLETQYF.

The genes are TRBV19 and TRBJ2-7, with no clear D. CDR3 length: 13 residues. V was trimmed by 3 bases and J by 3 bases, leaving 9 bases between them. Germline V gene lookup returns CDR1 LNHDA and CDR2 SQIVND (reference sequence). CDR3 DNA sequence: TGTGCCAGTAGTATTTCTCTTTTCTACGAGCAGTACTTC. Translated: CASSISLFYEQYF.

CDR3 DNA: TGTGCCAGTAGTATTCAGGGGCTATTGAACACTGAAGCTTTCTTT. Translating it yields CASSIQGLLNTEAFF. The V call is TRBV19, the J call TRBJ1-1; TRBD1 might be the D (6 bases). Germline CDR1 LNHDA, CDR2 SQIVND (reference sequence). V gave up 3 bases and J gave up 0 bases, with 11 bases separating them. This CDR3 comprises 15 residues.

V is TRBV2 and J is TRBJ2-3, with D possibly TRBD1 on 6 matching bases. V shed 3 bases and J shed 1 base, with 11 bases lying between them. The CDR3 is made up of 15 amino acids. The germline CDR1 and CDR2 sequences are SNHLY and FYNNEI. As DNA, the CDR3 is TGTGCCAGCAGTGAGCGTAAGGGGGGCACAGATACGCAGTATTTT. This encodes CASSERKGGTDTQYF.

A single count supports this clone. The rearrangement joins TRBV4-3 to TRBJ1-2; perhaps TRBD1 as D (6 bases). Germline CDR1 and CDR2: LGHNA and YSLEER. Trimming stripped 0 bases from V and 6 bases from J, with 20 bases between. The CDR3 is made up of 17 amino acids. The CDR3 DNA sequence: TGCGCCAGCAGCCAAGATTGGGAGGGGGGGTTAGTTAATGGCTACACCTTC. Encoded protein: CASSQDWEGGLVNGYTF.

This clone was counted between two and nine times. CDR3 sequence: CASSQRQGAYEQYF. The CDR3 bases are TGTGCCAGCAGCCAAAGACAGGGGGCCTACGAGCAGTACTTC. The chain carries TRBV11-1 and TRBJ2-7; 9 bases agree with TRBD1. CDR1 is SGHAT, CDR2 FQDESV, per germline (reference sequence). This CDR3 comprises 14 residues. V trimming: 5 bases; J trimming: 2 bases; junction bases outside the gene matches: 4.

The V gene is TRBV5-1, the J gene TRBJ2-5; 10 bases align to TRBD2. CDR1 and CDR2 from the germline V gene are SGHRS and YFSETQ. The CDR3 loop spans 17 amino acids. The ends lost 0 bases at V and 0 bases at J; junction bases unmatched: 5. CDR3 nucleotides: TGCGCCAGCAGCTTGGATAGCGGGAGGACGTACCAAGAGACCCAGTACTTC. Protein sequence: CASSLDSGRTYQETQYF.

The chain combines TRBV5-5 with TRBJ1-1; TRBD1 is a possible D gene (6 bases). CDR3 size: 14 residues. Germline V gene lookup returns CDR1 SGHKS and CDR2 YYEKEE (reference sequence). V was clipped by 6 bases and J by 5 bases, with 17 bases between them. The CDR3 sequence is CASTWGGVGTEAFF. DNA of the CDR3: TGTGCCAGCACCTGGGGGGGCGTAGGTACTGAAGCTTTCTTT.

V and J are TRBV11-2 and TRBJ1-4, with 9 bases identical to TRBD1. From germline, CDR1 is SGHAT and CDR2 FQNNGV. This CDR3 region has 13 residues. V lost 1 base, J lost 11 bases, and 2 bases stayed unmatched. CDR3 nucleotide sequence: TGTGCCAGCAGCTTAGGGACAGGGGCGAAACTGTTTTTT. Protein sequence: CASSLGTGAKLFF.

On this clone itself: This sample also contains other DNA sequences that code for the same CDR3. The rearrangement links TRBV5-4 to TRBJ1-5, with D perhaps TRBD1 (5 bases). CDR1 is SGHNT and CDR2 is YYREEE in the germline V gene (reference sequence). Trimming took off 4 bases at V and 8 bases at J, with 19 bases between the two ends. This CDR3 comprises 15 residues. This CDR3 reads CASSQIVQGKEPQHF. DNA of the CDR3: TGTGCCAGCAGCCAGATCGTCCAGGGAAAGGAGCCCCAGCATTTT.

The chain links TRBV6-1 to TRBJ1-2; no definite D call. The germline V gene encodes CDR1 MNHNS and CDR2 SASEGT. The CDR3 runs to 12 residues. Trimming took 7 bases from V and 4 from J, leaving 10 bases between them. The CDR3 nucleotides read TGTGCCAGCACGCAGATCCGCTATGGCTACACCTTC. This encodes CASTQIRYGYTF.

The chain recombines TRBV11-3 with TRBJ2-3; possibly TRBD1 for D (5 bases). Germline CDR1 and CDR2: SGHNT and YENEEA. CDR3 size: 14 residues. Trimming cost V 5 bases and J 0 bases, with 9 bases left between them. The CDR3 nucleotides read TGTGCCAGCAGCCCCCGACAGAGCACAGATACGCAGTATTTT. Protein product: CASSPRQSTDTQYF.

The rearrangement joins TRBV4-1 to TRBJ2-7, with D maybe TRBD2 (5 bases). Between the trimmed V and J ends, which lost 4 bases and 6 bases, there was a span of 19 bases. Germline V gene data show CDR1 as MGHRA and CDR2 as YSYEKL. This CDR3 contains 15 residues. In DNA form, the CDR3 reads TGCGCCAGCAGCCTCGCCGGACTGAGCCTTAGCGAGCAGTACTTC. It codes for CASSLAGLSLSEQYF.

The count of this clone is one. The chain links TRBV6-1 to TRBJ2-3; D is possibly TRBD1 (6 bases). V was trimmed by 5 bases and J by 5 bases, leaving 8 bases between them. This CDR3 has 12 residues. CDR1 is MNHNS and CDR2 is SASEGT in the germline V gene. CDR3 nucleotide sequence: TGTGCCAGCAGTAGCAGGGGAGATACGCAGTATTTT. Translating it yields CASSSRGDTQYF.

The J gene is TRBJ2-7, the V gene TRBV4-2; TRBD2 matches 9 bases. V trimming: 0 bases; J trimming: 6 bases; junction bases outside the gene matches: 6. Germline lookup yields CDR1 LGHNA and CDR2 YNFKEQ. The CDR3 has 15 residues. This CDR3 reads CASSQDSGSTREQYF. The CDR3 DNA is TGTGCCAGCAGCCAAGATAGCGGGAGCACGCGCGAGCAGTACTTC.

CDR3 sequence (DNA): TGTGCCAGCAGCCCACGCGGAATTGAGACCCAGTACTTC. It codes for CASSPRGIETQYF. The chain has TRBV7-9 and TRBJ2-5; D gene uncertain. CDR1 and CDR2 (germline): SEHNR, FQNEAQ (reference sequence). CDR3 length equals 13 residues. With 5 bases removed from V and 5 bases from J, the gap between germline ends came to 12 bases.

V usage is TRBV28 and J usage is TRBJ1-5; possibly TRBD1 for D (5 bases). V was pared by 10 bases and J by 5 bases, with 15 bases between. Germline loops: CDR1 MDHEN, CDR2 SYDVKM. The CDR3 is made up of 13 amino acids. The CDR3 is CAIGGGFHQPQHF. CDR3 nucleotide sequence: TGTGCCATCGGCGGGGGTTTTCATCAGCCCCAGCATTTT.